This TCR beta chain originates from a study of blood T cell repertoires in COVID-19. Study-level information: Some COVID-19 samples were acute and others convalescent; all came from the United States, Italy and Spain. From T cells, B-cell-depleted T cells, or PBMCs came the material, which was cDNA or gDNA.

From germline, CDR1 is SGHTA and CDR2 FQGTGA. V was shortened by 2 bases and J by 4 bases, with 6 bases between the two germline ends. This CDR3 comprises 13 residues. Source study methods: Reference gene primer amplification gave nucleated cell count estimates. Measured with immunoSEQ multiplex PCR; TCRdb has only the in-frame clones, and not every one. That table is the source of V, J and clone size, and D and trimming were worked out from the DNA. The top ten clones hold under 0.6% of a sample with 150,000 or so clones, roughly nine tenths of them seen once. The TCR originated in a man over 45 with acute or convalescent COVID-19. V and J are TRBV7-3 and TRBJ1-5; D remains unclear. Sequenced: peripheral blood. The CDR3 DNA sequence: TGTGCCAGCAGCTTAGGTCAGAATCAGCCCCAGCATTTT. Translation: CASSLGQNQPQHF.